The TCR beta chain described here comes from a study of identical twins. Points on this clonotype: Its antigen is undetermined.

Findings of the study overall: Conclusions leaned on cross-sectional statistical analysis and did not track the same donors over time. Weaker excess sharing between twins was seen in beta out-of-frame sequences.

A universal primer site was added by template switching, and unique molecular identifiers were carried by the cDNA. In TCRdb, the 5' RACE reads were re-called with MiXCR into one record per CDR3 protein. The sample holds some 690,000 distinct CDR3 sequences, about 20% seen once. V lost 6 bases, J lost 6 bases, and 8 bases lay in between. This CDR3 spans 11 amino acids. These same records also appear under a second study, on T cells expressing NK-cell markers. This second report adds: It is unclear if expanded NKG2C-expressing clones target HCMV antigens.

This TCR was recovered from a woman aged 18 to 35 in good health. The specimen sequenced was PBMCs. This sequence joins TRBV12-3 or TRBV12-4 and TRBJ1-1, with D perhaps matching TRBD1 (6 bases). CDR3: CASRSGAEAFF. CDR3 in DNA: TGTGCCAGCAGATCAGGGGCTGAAGCTTTCTTT.